The 9 T cell receptor beta chains in this list originate from one sample, sequenced in a study of PD-1 blockade in classical Hodgkin lymphoma. Noted time point: cycle 4 day 1 (C4D1), after 5 to 7 weeks of nivolumab. No patient escaped relapse after autologous stem cell transplantation, and brentuximab vedotin exposure varied. The table came from immunoSEQ multiplex PCR; TCRdb's copy has only in-frame clones and leaves some out. The sample carries around 50,000 clones, about three quarters recorded once. The material was peripheral blood mononuclear cells (PBMCs), obtained before the fourth cycle of nivolumab. The receptors were sampled from a human donor with classical Hodgkin lymphoma.

This rearrangement joins TRBV30 to TRBJ1-1, with D uncertain. V was cut by 0 bases and J by 2 bases, with 7 bases left in between. CDR3 size: 13 residues. Per germline, CDR1 GTSNPN and CDR2 SVGIG (reference sequence). The CDR3 DNA is TGTGCCTGGAGTGTTGAGCTAAACACTGAAGCTTTCTTT. This gives the protein CAWSVELNTEAFF.

The rearrangement joins TRBV5-1 to TRBJ2-6, with D possibly TRBD1 on 5 matching bases. Trimming removed 9 bases from V and 0 bases from J, with 16 bases in between. The length of the CDR3 is 16 residues. Looked up from germline, CDR1 is SGHRS and CDR2 is YFSETQ. The CDR3 region has the DNA TGCGCCACCAGGCAGGGTGAAGGCTCTGGGGCCAACGTCCTGACTTTC. This gives the protein CATRQGEGSGANVLTF.

J is TRBJ2-3 and V is TRBV2, with 12 nucleotides matching TRBD2. With 8 bases clipped from V and 4 bases from J, the junction kept 4 bases outside the gene matches. CDR1 is SNHLY, CDR2 FYNNEI, per germline. The CDR3 loop spans 14 amino acids. The CDR3 is CASQGLAGSDTQYF. DNA of the CDR3: TGTGCCAGCCAAGGACTAGCGGGGTCAGATACGCAGTATTTT.

This clone was found a few times. The J gene is TRBJ2-3, the V gene TRBV6-5; D may match TRBD1 or TRBD2 (5 bases each). The CDR3 runs 13 residues. V was clipped by 6 bases and J by 8 bases, with 15 bases between them. From germline, CDR1 is MNHEY and CDR2 SVGAGI. This CDR3 is CASRGLALGTQYF. The CDR3 coding sequence is TGTGCCAGCAGGGGGCTAGCCTTGGGTACGCAGTATTTT.

The chain carries TRBV2 and TRBJ2-7; no firm D call. Per germline, CDR1 SNHLY and CDR2 FYNNEI. This CDR3 is built from 13 residues. The V end was cut by 4 bases, the J end by 3 bases, with 10 bases between. The CDR3 DNA reads as TGTGCCAGCAGTGCAACGGAGTTCTACGAGCAGTACTTC. Amino acid sequence: CASSATEFYEQYF.

The DNA for the CDR3 is TGTGCCAGCAGCTCCGAATCCTACGAGCAGTACTTC. This codes for CASSSESYEQYF. V and J are TRBV6-6 and TRBJ2-7; D call uncertain. Germline assignment: CDR1 MNHNY and CDR2 SVGAGI (reference sequence). CDR3 size: 12 residues. The V and J ends lost 6 bases and 1 base respectively, with 7 bases between them.

This rearrangement joins TRBV27 to TRBJ1-5; 9 bases fit TRBD1. V dropped 8 bases and J dropped 9; count of bases not matched to a gene: 8. The CDR3 runs 13 residues. Germline V gene data show CDR1 as MNHEY and CDR2 as SMNVEV (reference sequence). The CDR3 here is CASGWTGVRPQHF. The DNA for the CDR3 is TGTGCCAGCGGTTGGACAGGGGTTCGGCCCCAGCATTTT.

The CDR3 DNA is TGTGCCAGCAGCCCGACAGGGGAAGATCAGCCCCAGCATTTT. Translating it yields CASSPTGEDQPQHF. This chain joins TRBV2 and TRBJ1-5; 8 positions agree with TRBD1. V lost 6 bases and J lost 5; bases outside the gene matches: 6. This CDR3 contains 14 residues. CDR1 and CDR2 (germline): SNHLY, FYNNEI.

This clone was picked up a small number of times. J is TRBJ2-3 and V is TRBV10-3; TRBD2 is a possible D gene (6 bases). Trimming shortened V by 0 bases and J by 0 bases, and 13 bases separated the two germline ends. Per the germline V gene, CDR1 is ENHRY and CDR2 is SYGVKD. The CDR3 extends over 17 amino acids. CDR3 sequence reads: CAISESDLALSTDTQYF. In DNA form, the CDR3 reads TGTGCCATCAGTGAGTCGGATCTAGCGCTAAGCACAGATACGCAGTATTTT.